Below are 23 T cell receptor beta chains sequenced from a single sample in a study of blood T cell repertoires in COVID-19. TCRdb's copy holds only in-frame clones and misses some; the assay was immunoSEQ multiplex PCR. Among about 150,000 clones listed, less than 90% were seen once. The source material was peripheral blood. The receptors stem from a human donor in a cohort sampled during active COVID-19.

This rearrangement joins TRBV19 to TRBJ1-1; 8 nucleotides agree with TRBD1. The CDR3 spans 14 residues. V lost 6 bases to trimming and J lost 1 base; unmatched junction nucleotides: 4. The V gene's germline CDR1 is LNHDA and CDR2 SQIVND (reference sequence). The DNA for the CDR3 is TGTGCCAGTAGCAGGGACAGGAGGAACACTGAAGCTTTCTTT. This codes for CASSRDRRNTEAFF. The variable domain in full, with the rest retrieved from reference TRBV19 and TRBJ1-1, is DGGITQSPKYLFRKEGQNVTLSCEQNLNHDAMYWYRQDPGQGLRLIYYSQIVNDFQKGDIAEGYSVSREKKESFPLTVTSAQKNPTAFYLCASSRDRRNTEAFFGQGTRLTVV.

A word on this clone: Other DNA sequences in the sample encode the same CDR3. CDR3 nucleotides: TGTGCCAGCAGCTTCTCAACGGGGAACACTGAAGCTTTCTTT. Its protein product is CASSFSTGNTEAFF. This sequence joins TRBV11-2 and TRBJ1-1; D is undetermined. CDR3 size: 14 residues. Germline V gene data show CDR1 as SGHAT and CDR2 as FQNNGV. V shed 3 bases and J shed 1 base, with 9 bases lying between them.

This clone was found a few times. The V gene is TRBV19, the J gene TRBJ2-5, with a weak D call TRBD2 (6 bases). The CDR3 has 17 residues. Trimming took 3 bases from V and 5 from J, leaving 22 bases between them. Germline V gene sequence: CDR1 LNHDA, CDR2 SQIVND (reference sequence). The CDR3 loop is CASSMGSGGTLLETQYF. The CDR3 bases are TGTGCCAGTAGTATGGGGTCTGGGGGGACTCTTTTGGAGACCCAGTACTTC.

This chain joins TRBV11-3 and TRBJ2-7; TRBD1 matches 11 bases. The V gene end was trimmed by 5 bases and the J gene end by 5 bases; junction bases not matched to a gene: 11. This CDR3 has 16 amino acids. The germline V gene encodes CDR1 SGHNT and CDR2 YENEEA. The CDR3 is CASSPLGGQGVHEQYF. CDR3 DNA: TGTGCCAGCAGCCCATTAGGGGGACAGGGGGTCCACGAGCAGTACTTC.

V is TRBV4-1 and J is TRBJ2-7; the match to TRBD1 covers 10 bases. The CDR3 has 15 residues. Germline CDR1 and CDR2: MGHRA and YSYEKL. Trimming at V came to 4 bases and at J to 3 bases, leaving 6 bases not matched to a gene. This CDR3 reads CASSLWTGGNYEQYF. The CDR3 DNA is TGCGCCAGCAGCCTTTGGACAGGGGGAAACTACGAGCAGTACTTC.

The count of this clone is one. V usage is TRBV10-3 and J usage is TRBJ1-4; D remains unclear. Germline assignment: CDR1 ENHRY and CDR2 SYGVKD. The CDR3 contains 16 residues. V gave up 3 bases and J gave up 8 bases, with 19 bases separating them. The CDR3 sequence is CAISEEPAFAREKLFF. Here the CDR3 DNA reads TGTGCCATCAGTGAAGAACCGGCCTTCGCCAGGGAAAAACTGTTTTTT.

This chain connects TRBV4-1 to TRBJ1-4, with 7 bases matching TRBD1. Germline CDR1 is MGHRA and CDR2 is YSYEKL. The ends lost 0 bases at V and 5 bases at J; junction bases unmatched: 6. The CDR3 covers 16 residues. The CDR3 nucleotides read TGCGCCAGCAGCCAAGATGTGGACAGGCCGAATGAAAAACTGTTTTTT. Translation: CASSQDVDRPNEKLFF.

The rearrangement uses TRBV30 and TRBJ1-1; tentatively, D is TRBD1 (6 bases). The CDR3 contains 12 residues. V was cut by 4 bases and J by 1 base, with 7 bases left in between. Germline assignment: CDR1 GTSNPN and CDR2 SVGIG (reference sequence). CDR3 nucleotides: TGTGCCTGGACCAGGGGGAACACTGAAGCTTTCTTT. Translating gives CAWTRGNTEAFF.

The chain combines TRBV7-2 with TRBJ2-5, with a tentative D call TRBD1 (6 bases). Germline CDR1 reads SGHTA; CDR2 reads FQGNSA. The CDR3 covers 14 residues. Trimming pared 7 bases from V and 5 bases from J, leaving 17 bases between. The CDR3 reads CASTSRGLGETQYF. The CDR3 nucleotides read TGTGCCAGCACCTCGAGGGGGTTAGGGGAGACCCAGTACTTC.

This clone appeared once. The rearrangement joins TRBV15 to TRBJ2-7; 9 nucleotides agree with TRBD1. V lost 4 bases and J lost 5; bases outside the gene matches: 9. The CDR3 extends over 15 amino acids. Germline values: CDR1 LNHNV, CDR2 YYDKDF (reference sequence). The CDR3 sequence: CATSTIGTGRNEQYF. In DNA form, the CDR3 reads TGTGCCACCAGCACAATCGGGACAGGGCGGAACGAGCAGTACTTC. Full variable domain (rest looked up from reference TRBV15 and TRBJ2-7): DAMVIQNPRYQVTQFGKPVTLSCSQTLNHNVMYWYQQKSSQAPKLLFHYYDKDFNNEADTPDNFQSRRPNTSFCFLDIRSPGLGDTAMYLCATSTIGTGRNEQYFGPGTRLTVT.

V usage is TRBV6-5 and J usage is TRBJ1-4; perhaps TRBD1 as D (6 bases). CDR1 MNHEY and CDR2 SVGAGI come from the germline V gene. V lost 4 bases to trimming and J lost 0 bases, with 12 bases between them. The CDR3 is 16 amino acids. The CDR3 loop is CASSSRTATTNEKLFF. CDR3 DNA sequence: TGTGCCAGCAGTTCACGGACAGCTACAACTAATGAAAAACTGTTTTTT.

V usage is TRBV3-1 (or the pseudogene TRBV3-2) and J usage is TRBJ1-3, with TRBD1 matching 8 bases. CDR3 size: 14 residues. Germline V gives CDR1 LGHDT, CDR2 YNNKEL (reference sequence). V trimming: 3 bases; J trimming: 4 bases; junction bases outside the gene matches: 2. The CDR3 spells CASSQTGVGNTIYF. Here the CDR3 DNA reads TGTGCCAGCAGCCAGACAGGGGTCGGAAACACCATATATTTT.

The chain joins TRBV9 to TRBJ2-3; D call uncertain. CDR1 and CDR2 (germline): SGDLS, YYNGEE. With 0 bases removed from V and 5 bases from J, the gap between germline ends came to 7 bases. CDR3 length: 13 amino acids. CDR3 sequence (DNA): TGTGCCAGCAGCGTAGGGCCTCAAGATACGCAGTATTTT. It yields the protein CASSVGPQDTQYF.

V usage is TRBV1 and J usage is TRBJ1-2; the D call in the table, TRBD1, was not verified against the DNA. TRBV1 is assigned pseudogene status. The CDR3 runs to 16 residues. For the CDR3, the DNA is TGCACCAGCAGCCAAGAAGCAGGGGCTGGCAACCTAGGCTACACCTTC. Translating it yields CTSSQEAGAGNLGYTF.

This chain links TRBV6-2 or TRBV6-3 with TRBJ1-5, with 8 bases that match TRBD1. The V and J ends lost 5 bases and 9 bases, in that order; junction bases with no gene match: 12. Per germline, CDR1 MNHEY and CDR2 SVGEGT. The CDR3 is 15 amino acids. The CDR3 DNA reads TGTGCCAGCAGTGTACCGGGGACAGGAGGGTTGCCCCAGCATTTT. Translating it yields CASSVPGTGGLPQHF.

The chain combines TRBV19 with TRBJ1-6; D is uncertain. The germline CDR1 and CDR2 sequences are LNHDA and SQIVND (reference sequence). The ends were cut back, 2 bases at V and 14 bases at J, with 16 bases in the middle. This CDR3 region has 14 residues. CDR3: CASSISGRPEALHF. CDR3 nucleotides: TGTGCCAGTAGTATATCCGGGAGGCCGGAGGCCCTCCACTTT.

This chain uses TRBV25-1 with TRBJ1-2, with D tentatively TRBD1 (5 bases). The germline V gene has CDR1 MGHDK and CDR2 SYGVNS. The CDR3 contains 15 residues. The germline V and J ends were trimmed by 5 bases and 8 bases, with 21 bases remaining between them. CDR3 sequence reads: CASSNTGLLGRGYTF. The CDR3 DNA follows: TGTGCCAGCAGTAACACGGGACTCCTCGGCCGGGGCTACACCTTC.

Regarding this clone: At one of its ends the junction is not consistent with the germline gene, which may arise from a read error. This rearrangement joins TRBV5-4 to TRBJ2-3; TRBD2 matches 7 bases. CDR3 length: 16 residues. Germline values: CDR1 SGHNT, CDR2 YYREEE (reference sequence). CDR3 region: CASSLGGGPSTDTQYF. The DNA of the CDR3 is TGTGCCAGCAGTTTGGGGGGAGGGCCGAGTACAGATACGCAGTATTTT.

Concerning this clone: Other DNA sequences in the sample encode the same CDR3. The J gene is TRBJ1-1, the V gene TRBV2; 8 bases agree with TRBD1. The length of the CDR3 is 13 residues. Germline V gene lookup returns CDR1 SNHLY and CDR2 FYNNEI. The ends lost 6 bases at V and 4 bases at J; junction bases unmatched: 4. The CDR3 spells CASRGTGGTEAFF. The CDR3 DNA reads TGTGCCAGCAGGGGGACAGGCGGCACTGAAGCTTTCTTT. Filled out from reference TRBV2 and TRBJ1-1, the complete variable domain reads EPEVTQTPSHQVTQMGQEVILRCVPISNHLYFYWYRQILGQKVEFLVSFYNNEISEKSEIFDDQFSVERPDGSNFTLKIRSTKLEDSAMYFCASRGTGGTEAFFGQGTRLTVV.

The chain carries TRBV7-8 and TRBJ1-3; 8 nucleotides agree with TRBD1. CDR3 length: 16 residues. CDR1 is SGHVS, CDR2 FQNEAQ, per germline. Trimming took 5 bases from V and 0 from J; bases not matched to a gene: 6. CDR3 amino acids: CASSTGQGISGNTIYF. The CDR3 nucleotides are TGTGCCAGCAGCACCGGACAGGGCATCTCTGGAAACACCATATATTTT.

This sequence joins TRBV10-3 and TRBJ2-5; 9 bases align to TRBD1. J lost 1 base, V lost 4 bases, and 4 bases had no gene match. CDR1 ENHRY and CDR2 SYGVKD come from the germline V gene. This CDR3 has 15 amino acids. Written as DNA, the CDR3 is TGTGCCATCAGTGGGCCGGGACAGGGCCAAGAGACCCAGTACTTC. Translated: CAISGPGQGQETQYF.

CDR3: CASSLDGRGRPYEQYF. CDR3 bases: TGTGCCAGCAGCTTGGATGGCAGGGGGCGACCCTACGAGCAGTACTTC. This chain joins TRBV5-6 and TRBJ2-7; 8 bases match TRBD1. This CDR3 comprises 16 residues. Germline CDR1 is SGHDT and CDR2 is YYEEEE. V lost 0 bases, J lost 2 bases, and 7 bases stayed unmatched.

This clone was observed a few times. The genes are TRBV20-1 and TRBJ2-2; D possibly corresponds to TRBD2 (6 bases). Looked up from germline, CDR1 is DFQATT and CDR2 is SNEGSKA (reference sequence). The CDR3 is made up of 11 amino acids. CDR3 region: CSPGGTGELFF. The CDR3 DNA is TGCAGCCCCGGGGGCACCGGGGAGCTGTTTTTT.